What follows is one T cell receptor beta chain and its context. Its antigen is unknown. Other DNA sequences in this specimen translate into the identical CDR3. As every portion of the isolated RNA was reverse transcribed, the sequencing read expressed TCRB transcripts. Sequencing was performed with immunoSEQ multiplex PCR; in TCRdb, only in-frame clones are kept and a portion is missing. The table records about 740,000 clones, 13% of them present only once. The CDR3 is made up of 13 amino acids. Germline loops: CDR1 GTSNPN, CDR2 SVGIG (reference sequence). The junction had 4 bases not matched to a gene; V was cut back by 3 bases and J by 5 bases. This entry comes from a study of beta chain features in type 1 diabetes. Broader study findings: Significant though moderate, a shortening of TCRB CDR3s appeared in all four CD4+ subsets of Type 1 diabetes patients.

This clonotype was obtained from a man between 18 and 29 years old with type 1 diabetes. The chain joins TRBV30 to TRBJ1-5; 7 bases map to TRBD1. The sequenced sample was naive CD4+ T cells from blood. CDR3 bases: TGTGCCTGGAGCGGGACAGATGATCAGCCCCAGCATTTT. Protein: CAWSGTDDQPQHF. Full variable domain (outside the CDR3, taken from reference TRBV30 and TRBJ1-5): SQTIHQWPATLVQPVGSPLSLECTVEGTSNPNLYWYRQAAGRGLQLLFYSVGIGQISSEVPQNLSASRPQDRQFILSSKKLLLSDSGFYLCAWSGTDDQPQHFGDGTRLSIL.